Shown below are 5 T cell receptor beta chains from a single sample sequenced in a study of shared clonotypes between healthy human individuals. Data came from immunoSEQ multiplex PCR; TCRdb stores just in-frame clones and leaves some out. The sample shows about 1 million clones, around 74% of them seen only once. Sample: memory CD4+ T cells sorted from blood. As for subset: CD45RA-negative fraction. These receptors originate from a young man in good health.

This chain connects TRBV10-3 to TRBJ2-2, with TRBD2 identical over 12 bases. The V gene end was trimmed by 6 bases and the J gene end by 6 bases; junction bases not matched to a gene: 8. The CDR3 is 16 amino acids. The V gene's germline CDR1 is ENHRY and CDR2 SYGVKD. CDR3 residues: CAIRVTGLAGSGELFF. In nucleotides, the CDR3 is TGTGCCATCAGAGTTACGGGACTAGCGGGCTCCGGGGAGCTGTTTTTT.

V usage is TRBV27 and J usage is TRBJ2-5; 8 nucleotides agree with TRBD2. With V trimmed by 5 bases and J by 7 bases, 15 bases remained unmatched. The CDR3 loop spans 16 amino acids. Germline CDR1 and CDR2: MNHEY and SMNVEV (reference sequence). CDR3: CASSPRLGSGASTQYF. CDR3 in DNA: TGTGCCAGCAGTCCACGGTTGGGTAGCGGGGCCTCGACCCAGTACTTC.

The chain links TRBV9 to TRBJ2-7; TRBD2 might be the D (6 bases). V was trimmed by 0 bases and J by 6 bases, leaving 13 bases between them. The CDR3 is made up of 14 amino acids. Per the germline V gene, CDR1 is SGDLS and CDR2 is YYNGEE. The CDR3 DNA reads TGTGCCAGCAGCGTAGCGGGGCAGCGGGCCGAGCAGTACTTC. This gives the protein CASSVAGQRAEQYF. The entire variable domain, with the rest obtained from reference TRBV9 and TRBJ2-7, is as follows: DSGVTQTPKHLITATGQRVTLRCSPRSGDLSVYWYQQSLDQGLQFLIQYYNGEERAKGNILERFSAQQFPDLHSELNLSSLELGDSALYFCASSVAGQRAEQYFGPGTRLTVT.

This chain uses TRBV18 with TRBJ1-1, with D possibly TRBD1 on 5 matching bases. The length of the CDR3 is 13 residues. V was trimmed by 7 bases and J by 4 bases, leaving 13 bases between them. Germline V gene lookup returns CDR1 KGHSH and CDR2 LQKENI. CDR3 amino acids: CASLPSGGTEAFF. The CDR3 DNA sequence: TGTGCCAGCTTACCTAGCGGGGGCACTGAAGCTTTCTTT.

The chain has TRBV2 and TRBJ1-2, with TRBD1 as a possible D gene (5 bases). In germline, CDR1 is SNHLY, CDR2 FYNNEI. This CDR3 spans 14 amino acids. Trimming took 4 bases from V and 1 from J, leaving 10 bases between them. In DNA, the CDR3 is TGTGCCAGCAGTGCCCTGGGGGATAACTATGGCTACACCTTC. Amino acid sequence: CASSALGDNYGYTF.